The rows below give T cell receptor beta chains drawn from one sample of a study of shared clonotypes between healthy human individuals. The repertoire was sequenced with immunoSEQ multiplex PCR; TCRdb's copy has only in-frame clones and lacks some. The sample has roughly 1,500,000 clones, around 98% seen once; the top ten hold 0.4% to 0.45%. Source material: naive CD4+ T cells sorted from blood. The source of these receptors is a man aged 25-45 years in good health. Each CDR3 is given with its conserved first and last residue. The D gene is left open where the match is weak. Clone size is not always given. Where it is, it says once, few, many or a class for expanded clones.

v_gene	abundance	j_gene	d_gene	CDR3aa	CDR3nt
TRBV5-5	-	TRBJ1-5	TRBD1	CASSLQGNNQPQHF	TGTGCCAGCAGCCTACAGGGGAACAATCAGCCCCAGCATTTT
TRBV28	-	TRBJ2-7	-	CASSLVAGRVNEQYF	TGTGCCAGCAGTTTAGTCGCAGGGCGGGTTAACGAGCAGTACTTC
TRBV5-1	once	TRBJ2-3	-	CASSLQVGDTQYF	TGCGCCAGCAGCTTACAGGTGGGAGATACGCAGTATTTT
TRBV5-4	-	TRBJ1-1	TRBD1	CASSSWTGSTEAFF	TGTGCCAGCAGCTCCTGGACAGGGAGCACTGAAGCTTTCTTT
TRBV28	-	TRBJ2-2	TRBD2	CASSSSGTSGWRNAGELFF	TGTGCCAGCAGTTCTTCCGGGACTAGTGGGTGGAGGAACGCCGGGGAGCTGTTTTTT
TRBV10-3	-	TRBJ2-7	-	CAISESDPARSYEQYF	TGTGCCATCAGTGAGTCGGACCCAGCCCGGAGTTACGAGCAGTACTTC
TRBV5-4	-	TRBJ2-7	-	CASTIGGTFSYEQYF	TGTGCCAGCACCATCGGAGGTACTTTCTCCTACGAGCAGTACTTC
TRBV29-1	once	TRBJ1-1	-	CSHLGGHLNTEAFF	TGCAGCCACTTGGGGGGACATTTGAACACTGAAGCTTTCTTT
TRBV7-2	-	TRBJ1-1	-	CASSTGRLQEAFF	TGTGCCAGCAGCACGGGACGCCTCCAAGAAGCTTTCTTT
TRBV5-1	-	TRBJ2-7	-	CASSLLTDSYEQYF	TGCGCCAGCAGCTTGCTGACAGACTCCTACGAGCAGTACTTC